These T cell receptor beta chains were read from a single sample in a study of radiotherapy plus CTLA-4 blockade in lung cancer. Sequenced by immunoSEQ multiplex PCR; TCRdb stores in-frame clones only, minus some. The repertoire holds about 60,000 clones, with approximately 79% as singletons. The input for sequencing was peripheral blood, taken from a patient treated with radiotherapy plus ipilimumab. Receptor source: a human donor with non-small cell lung cancer who had a complete response to radiotherapy plus ipilimumab. Each CDR3 is given with its conserved first and last residue. D genes are given only for firm matches. Not all rows give a size; the values are once, few, many and, for expanded clones, a class.

clone size,V gene,D gene,J gene,CDR3 protein,CDR3 DNA
-,TRBV4-1,-,TRBJ2-3,CASSQERGQRERRTDTQYF,TGCGCCAGCAGCCAAGAACGGGGACAGCGGGAGAGAAGAACAGATACGCAGTATTTT
-,TRBV9,TRBD2,TRBJ2-1,CASNGGTYNEQFF,TGTGCCAGCAACGGGGGGACGTACAATGAGCAGTTCTTC
-,TRBV6-1,TRBD2,TRBJ2-7,CASQGSSGGAYEQYF,TGTGCCAGCCAGGGTTCTAGCGGGGGGGCTTACGAGCAGTACTTC
-,TRBV19,-,TRBJ2-1,CASQGGHEQFF,TGTGCCAGCCAGGGGGGACATGAGCAGTTCTTC
-,TRBV7-2,TRBD2,TRBJ2-7,CASSLSREVIEQYF,TGTGCCAGCAGCTTATCCCGGGAGGTGATCGAGCAGTACTTC
-,TRBV5-1,TRBD1,TRBJ1-1,CASSTQTGVNTEAFF,TGCGCCAGCAGCACGCAGACAGGGGTGAACACTGAAGCTTTCTTT
-,TRBV4-1,-,TRBJ2-4,CASSQDTQGKNIQYF,TGCGCCAGCAGCCAAGATACGCAGGGCAAAAACATTCAGTACTTC
-,TRBV5-6,TRBD2,TRBJ2-3,CASSPRLAVNTQYF,TGTGCCAGCAGCCCCCGACTAGCGGTAAATACGCAGTATTTT
-,TRBV11-3,TRBD2,TRBJ2-3,CASSPRTSGRTDTQYF,TGTGCCAGCAGCCCCCGGACTAGCGGGAGAACGGATACGCAGTATTTT
-,TRBV30,-,TRBJ2-7,CAWGRASTSYEQYF,TGTGCCTGGGGGCGGGCTAGCACCTCCTACGAGCAGTACTTC
once,TRBV5-4,-,TRBJ2-3,CASRHLGLTTDTQYF,TGTGCCAGCAGACACTTAGGACTCACCACAGATACGCAGTATTTT
-,TRBV6-5,-,TRBJ1-1,CASSLQGNTEAFF,TGTGCCAGCAGTTTACAGGGGAACACTGAAGCTTTCTTT
few,TRBV10-1,-,TRBJ2-3,CASSGRDQADTQYF,TGCGCCAGCAGCGGGCGGGACCAGGCAGATACGCAGTATTTT
-,TRBV5-1,-,TRBJ2-3,CASSLQWQNTDTQYF,TGCGCCAGCAGCTTGCAATGGCAGAACACAGATACGCAGTATTTT
-,TRBV7-9,-,TRBJ1-4,CASSFTAGQSNEKLFF,TGTGCCAGCAGCTTTACGGCTGGACAGTCTAATGAAAAACTGTTTTTT
-,TRBV28,-,TRBJ2-7,CASSFQGTSYEQYF,TGTGCCAGCAGTTTTCAGGGGACCTCCTACGAGCAGTACTTC
-,TRBV6-5,-,TRBJ2-2,CASSSPGRTGELFF,TGTGCCAGCAGTAGCCCAGGGCGCACCGGGGAGCTGTTTTTT
-,TRBV2,TRBD1,TRBJ2-7,CASALSKTGQADYEQYF,TGTGCCAGCGCCCTCAGTAAGACCGGACAGGCAGACTACGAGCAGTACTTC
-,TRBV6-5,-,TRBJ1-1,CASSHAGITEAFF,TGTGCCAGCAGCCACGCGGGGATCACTGAAGCTTTCTTT
-,TRBV7-2,TRBD1,TRBJ1-4,CASSTRTGTNEKLFF,TGTGCCAGCAGCACCCGGACAGGTACCAATGAAAAACTGTTTTTT
-,TRBV12-5,TRBD1,TRBJ2-7,CASGSGTGGHEQYF,TGTGCTAGTGGTTCCGGGACAGGGGGCCACGAGCAGTACTTC
-,TRBV30,TRBD1,TRBJ1-6,CAWTGTGGVSYNSPLHF,TGTGCCTGGACCGGGACAGGGGGTGTATCCTATAATTCACCCCTCCACTTT
many,TRBV6-5,-,TRBJ1-2,CASSKAGTGSYGYTF,TGTGCCAGCAGCAAGGCCGGGACCGGGAGCTATGGCTACACCTTC
-,TRBV5-4,-,TRBJ2-2,CASTPGGRTGELFF,TGTGCCAGCACCCCGGGGGGCCGGACCGGGGAGCTGTTTTTT
-,TRBV28,TRBD1,TRBJ1-1,CASGSYRGRGTEAFF,TGTGCCAGCGGGTCTTACAGGGGGCGGGGGACTGAAGCTTTCTTT
once,TRBV9,TRBD2,TRBJ2-7,CASSPGRETGSYEQYF,TGTGCCAGCAGCCCTGGGAGGGAGACGGGATCCTACGAGCAGTACTTC
-,TRBV9,-,TRBJ1-3,CASSEGVGNTIYF,TGTGCCAGCAGCGAAGGGGTCGGAAACACCATATATTTT
-,TRBV7-9,TRBD1,TRBJ2-7,CASLRTGHNTVEQYF,TGTGCCAGCCTCAGGACAGGGCACAATACCGTCGAGCAGTACTTC
-,TRBV7-8,-,TRBJ1-2,CASSFGLTNYGYTF,TGTGCCAGCAGCTTTGGCCTTACGAACTATGGCTACACCTTC
-,TRBV6-5,-,TRBJ2-1,CASSYFGASYNEQFF,TGTGCCAGCAGTTACTTTGGGGCCTCCTACAATGAGCAGTTCTTC
-,TRBV28,TRBD1,TRBJ2-1,CASSWDRASYNEQFF,TGTGCCAGCAGTTGGGACAGGGCCTCCTACAATGAGCAGTTCTTC
-,TRBV19,-,TRBJ1-2,CASSIDQTYRYTF,TGTGCCAGTAGTATAGATCAAACCTATCGCTACACCTTC
-,TRBV7-8,-,TRBJ1-2,CASSPTADYGYTF,TGTGCCAGCAGCCCCACCGCGGACTATGGCTACACCTTC
few,TRBV5-5,TRBD1,TRBJ1-3,CASSHGQGMGNTIYF,TGTGCCAGCAGCCACGGACAGGGGATGGGAAACACCATATATTTT
-,TRBV4-1,TRBD2,TRBJ2-1,CASSHPTSGIEQFF,TGCGCCAGCAGCCATCCGACTAGCGGGATTGAGCAGTTCTTC
-,TRBV15,TRBD1,TRBJ1-1,CATRIDRGVFMNTEAFF,TGTGCCACCAGAATCGACAGGGGAGTATTTATGAACACTGAAGCTTTCTTT
few,TRBV25-1,-,TRBJ2-7,CASSASGGWTYEQYF,TGTGCCAGCAGTGCCTCTGGGGGGTGGACCTACGAGCAGTACTTC
-,TRBV28,TRBD1,TRBJ2-7,CATGQPYEQYF,TGTGCCACGGGACAGCCCTACGAGCAGTACTTC
-,TRBV19,-,TRBJ1-6,CASRAGLSSPLHF,TGTGCCAGTAGGGCCGGGTTGTCTTCACCCCTCCACTTT
-,TRBV29-1,-,TRBJ1-2,CSGTTVYGYTF,TGCAGCGGTACGACAGTCTATGGCTACACCTTC
-,TRBV27,-,TRBJ2-7,CASSYRPLVGYEQYF,TGTGCCAGCAGTTATCGCCCACTAGTTGGGTACGAGCAGTACTTC
-,TRBV14,-,TRBJ2-1,CASSQVFEQFF,TGTGCCAGCAGTCAAGTCTTTGAGCAGTTCTTC
-,TRBV6-5,TRBD1,TRBJ2-2,CASTPGQPNTGELFF,TGTGCCAGCACTCCGGGACAGCCGAACACCGGGGAGCTGTTTTTT
-,TRBV29-1,TRBD1,TRBJ2-7,CSGEGQGNYEQYF,TGCAGCGGGGAGGGACAGGGGAACTACGAGCAGTACTTC
few,TRBV19,-,TRBJ2-7,CASGDTAYEQYF,TGTGCCAGTGGGGACACCGCCTACGAGCAGTACTTC
-,TRBV5-4,TRBD2,TRBJ2-4,CASSLGPLAGVSGVQYF,TGTGCCAGCAGCTTGGGGCCCCTAGCGGGAGTCTCGGGCGTTCAGTACTTC
few,TRBV4-3,-,TRBJ2-7,CASSQARSGGLGEQYF,TGCGCCAGCAGCCAAGCTCGGTCTGGGGGCCTCGGGGAGCAGTACTTC
-,TRBV9,TRBD2,TRBJ2-3,CASNPGGRGTDTQYF,TGTGCCAGCAACCCGGGGGGACGGGGGACAGATACGCAGTATTTT
-,TRBV9,-,TRBJ2-7,CASSPVGSSYEQYF,TGTGCCAGCAGCCCCGTGGGCAGCTCCTACGAGCAGTACTTC
once,TRBV15,-,TRBJ1-5,CATSRTGTLGRSNQPQHF,TGTGCCACCAGCAGAACCGGGACTCTAGGCCGTAGCAATCAGCCCCAGCATTTT
-,TRBV5-1,-,TRBJ1-3,CASERDLTFGNTIYF,TGCGCCAGCGAACGGGATCTTACGTTTGGAAACACCATATATTTT
-,TRBV6-5,TRBD1,TRBJ1-5,CASTQGTGAGQPQHF,TGTGCCAGCACCCAAGGGACAGGGGCGGGTCAGCCCCAGCATTTT
-,TRBV2,-,TRBJ2-7,CASTGTGAYEQYF,TGTGCCAGCACCGGGACGGGAGCCTACGAGCAGTACTTC
once,TRBV7-9,TRBD2,TRBJ2-5,CASSLASGGIETQYF,TGTGCCAGCAGCTTAGCTAGCGGGGGTATTGAGACCCAGTACTTC
-,TRBV28,-,TRBJ1-4,CASSFGETPEKLFF,TGTGCCAGCAGTTTTGGGGAGACTCCTGAAAAACTGTTTTTT
once,TRBV18,-,TRBJ2-7,CASSPGHSYEQYF,TGTGCCAGCTCACCAGGGCATTCCTACGAGCAGTACTTC
-,TRBV6-5,TRBD2,TRBJ2-5,CASRGGTLGQETQYF,TGTGCCAGCAGGGGAGGGACCCTCGGGCAAGAGACCCAGTACTTC
-,TRBV30,TRBD1,TRBJ2-5,CAWSARQGGWETQYF,TGTGCCTGGAGTGCACGACAGGGGGGTTGGGAGACCCAGTACTTC
once,TRBV27,TRBD1,TRBJ1-1,CASSFGQGGLTEAFF,TGTGCCAGCAGCTTCGGACAGGGGGGTTTAACTGAAGCTTTCTTT
-,TRBV7-2,TRBD2,TRBJ2-7,CASSPASGRGEQYF,TGTGCCAGCAGCCCAGCTAGCGGGAGGGGCGAGCAGTACTTC